This T cell receptor (beta chain) was identified in a study of CD4 T cells in relation to SARS-CoV-2 and coronaviruses. In the study overall: After nine to eleven days of antigen culture, PBMC TCR beta CDR3s were sequenced. Convalescent patients were roughly eight males and a handful of females; two were Hispanic.

Data came from immunoSEQ multiplex PCR; TCRdb stores just in-frame clones and leaves some out. The sample carries about 38,000 clones, under 80% recorded once. Regarding this clone: Antigen unknown.

The V and J ends lost 2 bases and 4 bases respectively, with 11 bases between them. The CDR3 has 14 amino acids. Germline assignment: CDR1 MNHEY and CDR2 SVGAGI. The sample consisted of memory CD4+ T cells from PBMCs, cultured in vitro. The sequence came from an adult with COVID-19. The V call is TRBV6-5, the J call TRBJ1-2; maybe TRBD1 (6 bases). The DNA for the CDR3 is TGTGCCAGCAGTTACGGCAGGGGCCGCTATGGCTACACCTTC. Translation gives CASSYGRGRYGYTF.